This TCR beta chain was identified during a study of blood T cells in healthy people across ages. Study-wide points: Greater diversity and more naive CD4+ cells were seen in long-lived donors than in aged donors.

This CDR3 has 15 amino acids. Per the germline V gene, CDR1 is DFQATT and CDR2 is SNEGSKA (reference sequence). This clonotype was counted only a few times. The antigen remains undetermined. Possible read error: a much larger clone is one base away. The authors ran a second PCR of roughly 6 to 12 cycles using a sample-barcoded 5' primer and a J-beta primer mix. MiXCR was run by TCRdb on the 5' RACE reads, yielding one entry per CDR3 protein. The top ten hold approximately 15% of the sample, which has approximately 810,000 distinct CDR3 sequences, around 28% seen once. V and J are TRBV20-1 and TRBJ2-1; D is possibly TRBD1 or TRBD2 (5 bases each). With the DNA end fitting TRBJ2-7 better, the J assignment may be wrong. Material for sequencing was blood. This sequence was found in a woman aged 80 or older in good health. In DNA, the CDR3 is TGCAGTGCTAGAGTAAGGGGTAGCGCCTACAATGAGCAGTACTTC. This encodes CSARVRGSAYNEQYF.